The clone carrying this TCR beta chain has more than one count but fewer than ten. Trimming took 4 bases from V and 4 from J; bases not matched to a gene: 7. This CDR3 has 16 amino acids. Germline CDR1 and CDR2: MNHEY and SMNVEV (reference sequence). RNA transcripts served as the template for amplifying TCR beta CDR3 regions. In the first-round RT-PCR of the TCR CDR3, the HTBI primer set was used. Using its own MiXCR run on the multiplex PCR reads, TCRdb lists one record per CDR3 protein. The sample consists of fewer than 500,000 distinct CDR3 sequences, 14% to 15% of them appearing once. Among ophthalmopathy patients, the Clinical Activity Score reached at least 3, the NOSPECS grade reached at least 4, and duration remained under 3 months. Each diagnosis drew on symptoms, thyroxine, TRAb, thyroid ultrasound and orbital computed tomography findings. These data originate in a study of T cells in Graves' hyperthyroidism and ophthalmopathy. Across the study: Peripheral blood was collected at initial diagnosis, before any treatment.

Sequenced sample: blood. The rearrangement links TRBV27 to TRBJ1-6, with 7 bases lining up with TRBD1. The sequence came from a man younger than 30 with Graves' ophthalmopathy. In nucleotides, the CDR3 is TGTGCCAGCAGTTGGGGACCGGGACAGTATAATTCACCCCTCCACTTT. Protein product: CASSWGPGQYNSPLHF.